Described below is a single T cell receptor beta chain sequence and its context. Its antigen is unidentified. Produced via immunoSEQ multiplex PCR; TCRdb's table is partial and in-frame only. The sample holds 25,000 to 35,000 clones; 71% are singletons and the top ten take 3% to 4%. The CDR3 contains 14 residues. V was clipped by 1 base and J by 3 bases, with 4 bases between them. Germline values: CDR1 SGHAT, CDR2 FQNNGV. All the patients suffered relapse after autologous stem cell transplantation, and brentuximab vedotin exposure differed. The source of the sample is a study of PD-1 blockade in classical Hodgkin lymphoma. Study-wide results and caveats: Some patients started nivolumab under 1 year after ASCT, and they were excluded. According to reports, newly diagnosed patients had lower baseline TCR diversity than healthy donors, and relapsed/refractory patients had lower baseline TCR diversity still.

This TCR was sampled from a human donor with classical Hodgkin lymphoma. Here the sequenced sample was peripheral blood mononuclear cells (PBMCs), taken before the second cycle of nivolumab. The J gene is TRBJ2-6, the V gene TRBV11-2; D ambiguous. The CDR3 DNA reads as TGTGCCAGCAGCTTAGGGGTTGGGGCCAACGTCCTGACTTTC. Amino acids: CASSLGVGANVLTF.